A selection of T cell receptor beta chains follows, all from one sample in a study of molecular identifiers for immune sequencing clone quantification. TCRdb passed the PCR reads through MiXCR, listing each CDR3 protein once. The data contain under 650,000 distinct CDR3 sequences, less than 20% of them singletons. The sequenced sample was naive CD8+ T cells from blood, with Jurkat cell RNA spiked in. These receptor sequences come from a human donor in good health. Some libraries in this study had Jurkat cell RNA spiked in. CDR3s include the opening cysteine and the closing phenylalanine or tryptophan. The D gene is left open where the match is weak. Only some rows state a clone size, as once, few, many or a class for expanded clones.

>-|TRBJ1-5|many|TRBV4-2
TGTGCCAGCAGCCAATACAGGGATGGGCAGCCCCAGCATTTT
CASSQYRDGQPQHF
>TRBD1|TRBJ2-7|-|TRBV4-1
TGCGCCAGCAGCCAGCCGGGGACAGGGGCCTACGAGCAGTACTTC
CASSQPGTGAYEQYF
>-|TRBJ1-1|few|TRBV7-9
TGTGCCAGCAGCCCCAGCCCAGGGCGGGACACTGAAGCTTTCTTT
CASSPSPGRDTEAFF
>TRBD1|TRBJ2-3|many|TRBV13
TGTGCCAGCAGCTTAGGCGGCTCAGGGGGTGGAGATACGCAGTATTTT
CASSLGGSGGGDTQYF
>-|TRBJ2-7|many|TRBV24-1
TGTGCCACCGGGCTTAAAGTCTACGAGCAGTACTTC
CATGLKVYEQYF
>-|TRBJ2-3|many|TRBV27
TGTGCCAGCAGTGGCTTTGCAGATACGCAGTATTTT
CASSGFADTQYF
>-|TRBJ1-2|many|TRBV5-5
TGTGCCAGCAGCCACGGGACCGATCTCTATGGCGGCTACACCTTC
CASSHGTDLYGGYTF
>-|TRBJ1-5|-|TRBV12-3/TRBV12-4
TGTGCCAGCAGTTTATACCGGGGGGGGGCGAGCAATCAGCCCCAGCATTTT
CASSLYRGGASNQPQHF
>-|TRBJ1-3|many|TRBV3-1
TGTGCCAGCAGCCGGGACCCGGGAGGAAACACCATATATTTT
CASSRDPGGNTIYF
>TRBD1|TRBJ1-1|many|TRBV4-3
TGCGCCAGCAGCCAAGGCGAGGGACAGGCGGACACTGAAGCTTTCTTT
CASSQGEGQADTEAFF
>-|TRBJ2-2|many|TRBV6-6
TGTGCCAGCAGTTTTTCCGCCGGGGAGCTGTTTTTT
CASSFSAGELFF
>-|TRBJ2-2|many|TRBV9
TGTGCCAGCAGCGGTTCTGCCGGGGAGCTGTTTTTT
CASSGSAGELFF
>-|TRBJ2-3|few|TRBV24-1
TGTGCCACCAGTGATAACCGGGACGGGACAGATACGCAGTATTTT
CATSDNRDGTDTQYF
>TRBD1|TRBJ1-6|few|TRBV28
TGTGCCAGCAGTTTTCCCCTTCGACAGGGCGGTGGTTCACCCCTCCACTTT
CASSFPLRQGGGSPLHF
>-|TRBJ1-2|-|TRBV27
TGTGCCAGCAGTACACACCTTACTAACTATGGCTACACCTTC
CASSTHLTNYGYTF
>TRBD2|TRBJ2-2|-|TRBV27
TGTGCCAGCAGTTTATTGGTGGGAGGGCCATACACCGGGGAGCTGTTTTTT
CASSLLVGGPYTGELFF
>-|TRBJ2-1|many|TRBV4-1
TGCGCCAGCAGACACAGGGTGTCGTACAATGAGCAGTTCTTC
CASRHRVSYNEQFF
>-|TRBJ2-1|few|TRBV7-9
TGTGCCAGCAGCTTAAATGACAGTCCCTACAATGAGCAGTTCTTC
CASSLNDSPYNEQFF
>-|TRBJ1-2|many|TRBV4-1
TGCGCCAGCAGCCAAGATGGGCAGGGAAGTTGGTATGGCTACACCTTC
CASSQDGQGSWYGYTF
>-|TRBJ2-7|few|TRBV12-3/TRBV12-4
TGTGCCAGCAGCATAGGGTCCACCTCCTACTCCTACGAGCAGTACTTC
CASSIGSTSYSYEQYF
>-|TRBJ2-5|many|TRBV4-3
TGCGCCAGCAGCCAAGACAGTACTCAAGAGACCCAGTACTTC
CASSQDSTQETQYF